Following are 8 T cell receptor beta chains from one sample sequenced in a study of blood T cell repertoires in COVID-19 (dated by TCRdb to 2020 to 2021). Libraries were made using the immunoSEQ multiplex PCR assay. Not all clones reach the TCRdb copy of this immuneACCESS table, which keeps in-frame sequences only. Checked studies attribute under half of the gap to unresolved V genes and leave the rest unexplained. Present in this sample are roughly 250,000 clones, approximately 88% of which were seen just once. The top ten clonotypes cover 0.95% to 1.5% of the sample. Sequencing was done on a sample of PBMCs or T cells enriched from blood (not recorded which). The receptors here all came from a woman between 35 and 50 years old with acute COVID-19.

The genes are TRBV28 and TRBJ2-5; D perhaps matches TRBD1 (6 bases). Per germline, CDR1 MDHEN and CDR2 SYDVKM. The CDR3 has 14 residues. V lost 7 bases and J lost 5, with 17 bases in between. The CDR3 loop reads CASNTNNRGETQYF. DNA of the CDR3: TGTGCCAGCAATACCAATAATAGGGGGGAGACCCAGTACTTC.

V usage is TRBV27 and J usage is TRBJ1-5; TRBD1 matches at 9 bases. The CDR3 runs to 15 residues. J lost 2 bases, V lost 5 bases, and 4 bases had no gene match. Germline CDR1 and CDR2: MNHEY and SMNVEV (reference sequence). CDR3 coding DNA: TGTGCCAGCAGTCCGAACAGGGGGCGCAATCAGCCCCAGCATTTT. This translates into CASSPNRGRNQPQHF.

The chain employs TRBV10-3 and TRBJ2-7, with 16 bases identical to TRBD2. Germline CDR1 ENHRY, CDR2 SYGVKD. V lost 6 bases to trimming and J lost 3 bases; unmatched junction nucleotides: 14. CDR3 size: 19 residues. CDR3 in DNA: TGTGCCATCAGGAGAATAACCGGGACTAGCGGGAGGGTTATCTACGAGCAGTACTTC. Translating gives CAIRRITGTSGRVIYEQYF.

This chain uses TRBV7-2 with TRBJ1-1; the match to TRBD1 covers 7 bases. CDR3 size: 14 residues. Germline loops: CDR1 SGHTA, CDR2 FQGNSA. The ends lost 2 bases at V and 1 base at J; junction bases unmatched: 1. The DNA of the CDR3 is TGTGCCAGCAGCTTAAGACAGGGGAACACTGAAGCTTTCTTT. It yields the protein CASSLRQGNTEAFF. Based on the CDR3 plus reference TRBV7-2 and TRBJ1-1, the full variable domain is GAGVSQSPSNKVTEKGKDVELRCDPISGHTALYWYRQSLGQGLEFLIYFQGNSAPDKSGLPSDRFSAERTGGSVSTLTIQRTQQEDSAVYLCASSLRQGNTEAFFGQGTRLTVV.

The V call is TRBV2, the J call TRBJ2-1; possible D gene TRBD1, 7 bases. The CDR3 extends over 14 amino acids. Trimming took 7 bases from V and 9 from J, leaving 19 bases between them. Germline CDR1 reads SNHLY; CDR2 reads FYNNEI. The CDR3 spells CASTWQGGEGEQFF. In nucleotides, the CDR3 is TGTGCCAGCACGTGGCAGGGGGGAGAGGGTGAGCAGTTCTTC.

V usage is TRBV5-4 and J usage is TRBJ2-3, with D tentatively TRBD2 (6 bases). CDR3 length: 13 amino acids. Trimming cost V 4 bases and J 6 bases, with 12 bases left between them. Looked up from germline, CDR1 is SGHNT and CDR2 is YYREEE (reference sequence). The CDR3 sequence is CASSPSSVDTQYF. CDR3 nucleotide sequence: TGTGCCAGCAGCCCATCTAGCGTGGATACGCAGTATTTT.

V gene TRBV11-2 combines with J gene TRBJ2-1; 12 nucleotides line up with TRBD2. The germline V gene encodes CDR1 SGHAT and CDR2 FQNNGV. V was pared by 2 bases and J by 4 bases, with 6 bases of the junction left unmatched. This CDR3 contains 17 residues. The CDR3 region is CASSLMTSGRKYNEQFF. The CDR3 DNA is TGTGCCAGCAGCTTAATGACTAGCGGGAGAAAATACAATGAGCAGTTCTTC.

The chain has TRBV9 and TRBJ2-1; 8 nucleotides agree with TRBD1. This CDR3 has 13 residues. Trimming cost V 3 bases and J 5 bases; bases outside gene matches: 1. The germline V gene encodes CDR1 SGDLS and CDR2 YYNGEE. CDR3 in amino acids: CASSGTGHNEQFF. The CDR3 DNA reads as TGTGCCAGCAGCGGGACAGGGCACAATGAGCAGTTCTTC. The variable domain in full, completed from reference TRBV9 and TRBJ2-1, reads DSGVTQTPKHLITATGQRVTLRCSPRSGDLSVYWYQQSLDQGLQFLIQYYNGEERAKGNILERFSAQQFPDLHSELNLSSLELGDSALYFCASSGTGHNEQFFGPGTRLTVL.